These 21 T cell receptor beta chains originate from one sample sequenced in a study of control samples from healthy donors and cancer patients. Method: immunoSEQ multiplex PCR; TCRdb's copy keeps in-frame clones and lacks some. The sample includes 120,000 to 150,000 clones, under 95% of them seen just once. Input material: blood. Receptors originate from a man aged 40-50 years in good health.

DNA of the CDR3: TGTGCCAGCAGCTTAGGTAGCGGAACTAGCACAGATACGCAGTATTTT. Encoded protein: CASSLGSGTSTDTQYF. The chain couples TRBV13 to TRBJ2-3, with D possibly matching TRBD2 (6 bases). Per germline, CDR1 PRHDT and CDR2 FYEKMQ (reference sequence). The germline V and J ends were trimmed by 0 bases and 0 bases, with 10 bases remaining between them. The CDR3 runs 16 residues.

V and J are TRBV9 and TRBJ1-2, with a possible D match to TRBD1 (5 bases). CDR3 length equals 15 residues. The germline gives CDR1 SGDLS, CDR2 YYNGEE. Trimming removed 3 bases from V and 4 bases from J, with 16 bases in between. The CDR3 nucleotides are TGTGCCAGCAGCGACCACCGGGACGGCCCCTATGGCTACACCTTC. The encoded protein is CASSDHRDGPYGYTF.

This clone was recorded only once. The chain joins TRBV12-3 or TRBV12-4 to TRBJ2-7, with 8 nucleotides matching TRBD1. V trimming: 6 bases; J trimming: 3 bases; junction bases outside the gene matches: 1. The CDR3 runs to 12 residues. CDR3 sequence: CASSGQGYEQYF. The DNA for the CDR3 is TGTGCCAGCAGCGGACAGGGCTACGAGCAGTACTTC.

The V and J genes are TRBV5-8 and TRBJ2-3, with 8 bases aligning to TRBD2. This CDR3 is built from 15 residues. V trimming: 2 bases; J trimming: 6 bases; junction bases outside the gene matches: 8. Germline CDR1 SGHTS, CDR2 YDEGEE. The CDR3 here is CASSLGTSVRDTQYF. The DNA for the CDR3 is TGTGCCAGCAGCTTAGGGACTAGTGTTCGTGATACGCAGTATTTT. The full variable domain, in which reference TRBV5-8 and TRBJ2-3 provide the parts outside the CDR3, is EAGVTQSPTHLIKTRGQQATLRCSPISGHTSVYWYQQALGLGLQFLLWYDEGEERNRGNFPPRFSGRQFPNYSSELNVNALELEDSALYLCASSLGTSVRDTQYFGPGTRLTVL.

The gene calls are TRBV3-1 (or the pseudogene TRBV3-2) and TRBJ2-5; tentatively, D is TRBD1 or TRBD2 (6 bases each). CDR1 and CDR2 (germline): LGHDT, YNNKEL (reference sequence). The CDR3 sequence is 15 residues long. Trimming removed 4 bases from V and 4 bases from J, with 16 bases in between. CDR3 residues: CASSLFGGRGETQYF. In DNA, the CDR3 is TGTGCCAGCAGCCTCTTCGGGGGCCGGGGAGAGACCCAGTACTTC.

The rearrangement uses TRBV5-1 and TRBJ1-5; 10 nucleotides match TRBD1. V shed 0 bases, J shed 6 bases, and the junction held 3 bases outside the gene matches. Germline V gene data show CDR1 as SGHRS and CDR2 as YFSETQ. CDR3 length equals 15 residues. The CDR3 DNA reads as TGCGCCAGCAGCTTGGGGGACAGGGGCAGTCAGCCCCAGCATTTT. Translated, it gives CASSLGDRGSQPQHF.

This chain joins TRBV11-2 and TRBJ1-1; 8 bases align to TRBD1. CDR1 SGHAT and CDR2 FQNNGV come from the germline V gene. There are 13 residues in the CDR3. After removal of 3 bases from V and 4 bases from J, the junction contained 1 base not matched to a gene. DNA for the CDR3: TGTGCCAGCAGCTTCGGACAGGGCACTGAAGCTTTCTTT. The encoded protein is CASSFGQGTEAFF.

V usage is TRBV5-6 and J usage is TRBJ1-6, with D unclear. V lost 4 bases and J 5 bases, leaving 19 bases between the germline ends. The CDR3 has 17 residues. The germline gives CDR1 SGHDT, CDR2 YYEEEE. CDR3 DNA: TGTGCCAGCAGCGGAAAAGGTGGTGGCAGGCATAATTCACCCCTCCACTTT. Residues: CASSGKGGGRHNSPLHF.

The J gene is TRBJ2-7, the V gene TRBV11-2, with D perhaps TRBD2 (5 bases). V dropped 1 base and J dropped 5 bases, with 9 bases sitting between them. This CDR3 contains 13 residues. The germline V gene encodes CDR1 SGHAT and CDR2 FQNNGV. DNA of the CDR3: TGTGCCAGCAGCTTAGGGTCCGGGAACGAGCAGTACTTC. Amino acids: CASSLGSGNEQYF.

The V gene is TRBV24-1, the J gene TRBJ2-3; 13 bases match TRBD2. V was clipped by 3 bases and J by 4 bases; unmatched bases: 6. The germline V gene encodes CDR1 KGHDR and CDR2 SFDVKD. This CDR3 contains 17 residues. CDR3 loop: CATSDDLTSGGSDTQYF. The CDR3 coding sequence is TGTGCCACCAGTGATGACCTGACTAGCGGGGGGTCAGATACGCAGTATTTT.

The chain has TRBV9 and TRBJ1-1, with D unresolved. V was trimmed by 3 bases and J by 2 bases, leaving 8 bases between them. The CDR3 contains 13 residues. Germline CDR1 reads SGDLS; CDR2 reads YYNGEE. The CDR3 DNA reads as TGTGCCAGCAGCGAGGGAATAAACACTGAAGCTTTCTTT. Translation gives CASSEGINTEAFF.

This rearrangement joins TRBV28 to TRBJ1-1; D is undetermined. V gave up 2 bases and J gave up 1 base, with 8 bases separating them. Germline V CDR1 and CDR2: MDHEN, SYDVKM. The CDR3 covers 14 residues. DNA of the CDR3: TGTGCCAGCAGTTTAAAGATGACGAACACTGAAGCTTTCTTT. Its protein product is CASSLKMTNTEAFF.

The V and J genes are TRBV19 and TRBJ1-1; TRBD1 agrees at 9 bases. CDR1 and CDR2 from the germline V gene are LNHDA and SQIVND (reference sequence). The CDR3 spans 14 residues. Trimming took 4 bases from V and 7 from J; bases not matched to a gene: 7. DNA for the CDR3: TGTGCCAGTAGTACCAACCGGGACAGGGTTGAAGCTTTCTTT. It is translated as CASSTNRDRVEAFF.

This chain connects TRBV5-1 to TRBJ1-1; no firm D call. Germline loops: CDR1 SGHRS, CDR2 YFSETQ. Trimming cost V 0 bases and J 1 base, with 7 bases left between them. This CDR3 contains 14 residues. The CDR3 is CASSLAQTNTEAFF. The CDR3 DNA sequence: TGCGCCAGCAGCTTGGCGCAGACGAACACTGAAGCTTTCTTT.

The chain combines TRBV11-2 with TRBJ2-3, with TRBD1 as a possible D gene (6 bases). This CDR3 comprises 16 residues. CDR1 is SGHAT and CDR2 is FQNNGV in the germline V gene. Trimming cost V 1 base and J 2 bases, with 13 bases left between them. The CDR3 is CASSLVGGAFTDTQYF. For the CDR3, the DNA is TGTGCCAGCAGCTTAGTTGGGGGCGCGTTCACAGATACGCAGTATTTT.

The rearrangement joins TRBV7-2 to TRBJ1-1; D ambiguous. The CDR3 is 14 amino acids. Deletions cut 2 bases from V and 1 base from J, with 8 bases between. CDR1 is SGHTA and CDR2 is FQGNSA in the germline V gene. CDR3 DNA sequence: TGTGCCAGCAGCTTACAGGCTGAGAACACTGAAGCTTTCTTT. This translates into CASSLQAENTEAFF.

The chain has TRBV5-5 and TRBJ2-1; D might be TRBD1 (5 bases). The CDR3 has 16 amino acids. Per germline, CDR1 SGHKS and CDR2 YYEKEE (reference sequence). Trimming stripped 0 bases from V and 2 bases from J, with 12 bases between. CDR3 sequence reads: CASSLVPGRTYNEQFF. In DNA, the CDR3 is TGTGCCAGCAGCTTGGTCCCAGGGCGTACCTACAATGAGCAGTTCTTC.

The CDR3 loop is CASSLANQPQHF. Here the CDR3 DNA reads TGTGCCAGCAGCTTAGCTAATCAGCCCCAGCATTTT. The genes are TRBV11-2 and TRBJ1-5; D gene ambiguous. Trimming cost V 1 base and J 4 bases, with 2 bases left between them. Germline CDR1 is SGHAT and CDR2 is FQNNGV. The CDR3 totals 12 residues. The complete variable domain, with remaining parts taken from reference TRBV11-2 and TRBJ1-5, reads EAGVAQSPRYKIIEKRQSVAFWCNPISGHATLYWYQQILGQGPKLLIQFQNNGVVDDSQLPKDRFSAERLKGVDSTLKIQPAKLEDSAVYLCASSLANQPQHFGDGTRLSIL.

This CDR3 reads CASSLGTGAGYTF. The DNA of the CDR3 is TGTGCCAGCAGCTTAGGGACAGGGGCTGGCTACACCTTC. The J gene is TRBJ1-2, the V gene TRBV5-4, with 10 positions matching TRBD1. The germline V gene has CDR1 SGHNT and CDR2 YYREEE (reference sequence). The CDR3 spans 13 residues. V dropped 2 bases and J dropped 7; count of bases not matched to a gene: 2.

The V call is TRBV5-6, the J call TRBJ1-4, with 9 bases fitting TRBD1. Trimming cost V 5 bases and J 6 bases; bases outside gene matches: 8. The CDR3 is 15 residues long. In germline, CDR1 is SGHDT, CDR2 YYEEEE. This CDR3 is CASRRRTGVDEKLFF. The CDR3 DNA is TGTGCCAGCAGAAGGCGGACAGGGGTGGATGAAAAACTGTTTTTT.

CDR3 sequence: CASSMTSYNEQFF. The CDR3 nucleotides read TGTGCCAGTAGCATGACTAGCTACAATGAGCAGTTCTTC. The chain has TRBV19 and TRBJ2-1; TRBD2 might be the D (6 bases). This CDR3 is built from 13 residues. V gave up 6 bases and J gave up 3 bases, with 9 bases separating them. Per germline, CDR1 LNHDA and CDR2 SQIVND (reference sequence).